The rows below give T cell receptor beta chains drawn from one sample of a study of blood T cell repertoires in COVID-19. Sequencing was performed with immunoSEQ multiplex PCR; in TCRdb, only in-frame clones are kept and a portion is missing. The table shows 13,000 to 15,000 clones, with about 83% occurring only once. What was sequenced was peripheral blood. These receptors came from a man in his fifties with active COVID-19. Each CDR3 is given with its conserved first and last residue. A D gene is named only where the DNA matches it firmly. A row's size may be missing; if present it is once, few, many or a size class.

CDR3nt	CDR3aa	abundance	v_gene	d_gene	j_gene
TGTGCCAGCAGCTTGAGGACAGGGGGCGCGGGAGATACGCAGTATTTT	CASSLRTGGAGDTQYF	.	TRBV7-2	TRBD1	TRBJ2-3
TGTGCCAGCAGTTACTTTCTTAATACGCAGTATTTT	CASSYFLNTQYF	.	TRBV6-2/TRBV6-3	.	TRBJ2-3
TGTGCCAGCAGCTTTCAGGGGTATCAGCCCCAGCATTTT	CASSFQGYQPQHF	.	TRBV7-2	.	TRBJ1-5
TGTGCCAGCTCACCTCGACACGAGACCTACGAGCAGTACTTC	CASSPRHETYEQYF	.	TRBV18	.	TRBJ2-7
TGTGCCAGCAGTTACTCCGAACTCCAGCGGGAGCAGTTCTTC	CASSYSELQREQFF	.	TRBV6-2/TRBV6-3	.	TRBJ2-1
TGCGCCAGCAGCTGGACACCGGGACTAGCGGGAGAGGAGACCCAGTACTTC	CASSWTPGLAGEETQYF	.	TRBV5-1	TRBD2	TRBJ2-5
TGTGCCAGCAGTCCGACTAGCGAGCCCAGCACAGATACGCAGTATTTT	CASSPTSEPSTDTQYF	few	TRBV27	TRBD2	TRBJ2-3
TGTGCCAGCAGCCCGTGGGAGATATACGAGCAGTACTTC	CASSPWEIYEQYF	few	TRBV7-9	.	TRBJ2-7
TGTGCCAGCAGTGAAAAGAGTAGCTCCTACGAGCAGTACTTC	CASSEKSSSYEQYF	.	TRBV2	.	TRBJ2-7
TGCGCCAGCAGCTTGCCTCAGGGGGAGCTGTTTTTT	CASSLPQGELFF	.	TRBV5-1	.	TRBJ2-2
TGTGCCAGCAGTTACGTTGGCAGCTCCTACAATGAGCAGTTCTTC	CASSYVGSSYNEQFF	.	TRBV6-5	.	TRBJ2-1
TGTGCCAGCAGCCCAGGGACAAATGAAAAACTGTTTTTT	CASSPGTNEKLFF	few	TRBV9	.	TRBJ1-4
TGTGCCAGTAGTTTCGGGACAGGACATTTCTACGAGCAGTACTTC	CASSFGTGHFYEQYF	.	TRBV19	TRBD1	TRBJ2-7
TGTGCCAGCAGCCTCCCGACAGGCCTGGCCTACGAGCAGTACTTC	CASSLPTGLAYEQYF	.	TRBV7-9	.	TRBJ2-7
TGTGCCACCAGCAGGGGAGGGGGGCTGGATGCAACTAATGAAAAACTGTTTTTT	CATSRGGGLDATNEKLFF	.	TRBV15	.	TRBJ1-4
TGTGCCAGCAGCCAAGAAACTAGCGGGAGCTACGAGCAGTACTTC	CASSQETSGSYEQYF	.	TRBV3-1/TRBV3-2	TRBD2	TRBJ2-7
TGTGCCAGCTCGCGGGACAGGGGCACCTACGAGCAGTACTTC	CASSRDRGTYEQYF	.	TRBV18	TRBD1	TRBJ2-7
TGCGCCAGCAGCCCTGAATGGCAGGGGGGCGAGCAGTACTTC	CASSPEWQGGEQYF	.	TRBV4-1	.	TRBJ2-7
TGTGCCAGTCGGGGGGCGGGAATAATCTACAATGAGCAGTTCTTC	CASRGAGIIYNEQFF	.	TRBV19	.	TRBJ2-1
TGTGCCAGCAGTGACCGTGGACAGGGGAAGCAGTACTTC	CASSDRGQGKQYF	.	TRBV6-1	TRBD1	TRBJ2-7
TGTGCCAGTAGACCTTCTCTGACTTCCGCACACGGCTACACCTTC	CASRPSLTSAHGYTF	.	TRBV19	.	TRBJ1-2
TGTGCCAGTAGCCCGACAGGGGGAGGCAATCAGCCCCAGCATTTT	CASSPTGGGNQPQHF	.	TRBV19	TRBD1	TRBJ1-5
TGTGCCAGCAGCTTAGGGGGGCACCAAGAGACCCAGTACTTC	CASSLGGHQETQYF	.	TRBV7-9	.	TRBJ2-5
TGTGCCACCAGTGATTTTGCAGGGCAGGAGCAGTACTTC	CATSDFAGQEQYF	hyperexpanded	TRBV24-1	.	TRBJ2-7
TGTGCCAGCAGCCCGACAGCGAACACCGGGGAGCTGTTTTTT	CASSPTANTGELFF	.	TRBV7-6	.	TRBJ2-2
TGTGCCAGCAGTGGCCGGGGACAGGGGGCGTTTGAGCAGTTCTTC	CASSGRGQGAFEQFF	.	TRBV27	TRBD1	TRBJ2-1
TGTGCTAGCAGCTCTAGCGGGAGCCTCACAGATACGCAGTATTTT	CASSSSGSLTDTQYF	.	TRBV7-7	TRBD2	TRBJ2-3
TGCAGCGTTGAATCCCTAGACAGCCCCTCGTACCAAGAGACCCAGTACTTC	CSVESLDSPSYQETQYF	.	TRBV29-1	.	TRBJ2-5
TGTGCCAGCACGAAGACAGGACCCTACGAGCAGTACTTC	CASTKTGPYEQYF	.	TRBV7-9	.	TRBJ2-7
TGTGCCAGCAGCTTGGTGACAGGGTCTAGCACAGATACGCAGTATTTT	CASSLVTGSSTDTQYF	.	TRBV5-6	TRBD1	TRBJ2-3
TGTGCCAGCAGTTTAAGCGGCAATGAGCAGTTCTTC	CASSLSGNEQFF	.	TRBV27	.	TRBJ2-1
TGCGCCAGCAGCCCACTAGCGGATTCCTACAATGAGCAGTTCTTC	CASSPLADSYNEQFF	.	TRBV4-1	TRBD2	TRBJ2-1
TGTGCCAGCAGCCCGACAGCGGGAGAGGGGGTCAATGAGCAGTTCTTC	CASSPTAGEGVNEQFF	.	TRBV14	TRBD2	TRBJ2-1
TGTGCCTGGAGTGTACCAGCTAGCGGGAGCACCTACGAGCAGTACTTC	CAWSVPASGSTYEQYF	.	TRBV30	TRBD2	TRBJ2-7
TGTGCCAGCAGTTACTCCGTGGGACAGTGGGCCTACGAGCAGTACTTC	CASSYSVGQWAYEQYF	.	TRBV6-5	TRBD1	TRBJ2-7
TGTGCCAGCAGCTTGTCTAGCAATTCACCCCTCCACTTT	CASSLSSNSPLHF	.	TRBV5-6	.	TRBJ1-6
TGCGCCAGCAGCTTGTTCCTCGGGACAGGGCAGACCTACGAGCAGTACTTC	CASSLFLGTGQTYEQYF	once	TRBV5-1	TRBD1	TRBJ2-7
TGTGCCAGCAGCGGACGGACTAGCGGCGAGCAGTACTTC	CASSGRTSGEQYF	.	TRBV9	TRBD2	TRBJ2-7
TGCAGCGTCGGCCAAGGAGGATCGGGGGATACGCAGTATTTT	CSVGQGGSGDTQYF	.	TRBV29-1	.	TRBJ2-3
TGCGCCAGCAGCCAAGAAGCACCGGGACAGGGGGCCTCCTACGAGCAGTACTTC	CASSQEAPGQGASYEQYF	.	TRBV4-1	TRBD1	TRBJ2-7
TGTGCCAGCAGCTTGGGGGGACAGGTTCAGTACCAGCCCCAGCATTTT	CASSLGGQVQYQPQHF	.	TRBV5-6	TRBD1	TRBJ1-5
TGTGCCAGCAGCGCAGGACATATGGGGACCCAGTACTTC	CASSAGHMGTQYF	.	TRBV9	.	TRBJ2-5
TGTGCCAGCAGCCAAGGTTTGGGGACTCGCTACAATGAGCAGTTCTTC	CASSQGLGTRYNEQFF	.	TRBV4-2	.	TRBJ2-1
TGTGCCAGCAGTGAACAGGGGCACTATGGCTACACCTTC	CASSEQGHYGYTF	.	TRBV6-1	.	TRBJ1-2
TGTGCCAGCAGTTTTGGACTCTACGAGCAGTACTTC	CASSFGLYEQYF	.	TRBV12-3/TRBV12-4	.	TRBJ2-7
TGCAGCGTTATGGCTGGACTACCGGGAGATTCTGGGGCCAACGTCCTGACTTTC	CSVMAGLPGDSGANVLTF	.	TRBV29-1	.	TRBJ2-6
TGTGCCAGTAGTAGGACTACGGGTGGGGAGCTGTTTTTT	CASSRTTGGELFF	.	TRBV19	.	TRBJ2-2
TGTGCCAGCAGCCAAAGAGGCGGCTGGAGCTCCTACAATGAGCAGTTCTTC	CASSQRGGWSSYNEQFF	.	TRBV3-1/TRBV3-2	.	TRBJ2-1
TGTGCCAGCAGTTTTGGCGGGAGCTCCTACGAGCAGTACTTC	CASSFGGSSYEQYF	.	TRBV27	TRBD2	TRBJ2-7
TGTGCCAGCAGTCAAGGCGGAGAAAAACTGTTTTTT	CASSQGGEKLFF	.	TRBV27	.	TRBJ1-4